This T cell receptor (beta chain) originates from a study of cytomegalovirus exposure and HLA in healthy donors. TCRdb's table, derived via immunoSEQ multiplex PCR, lists solely in-frame clones and lacks some. The sample shows 110,000 or so clones, 88% of them seen only once. This CDR3 contains 13 residues. Trimming cost V 9 bases and J 1 base; bases outside gene matches: 6. Germline CDR1 and CDR2: SGHVS and FNYEAQ. This clonotype was obtained from a man between 18 and 29 years old in good health and CMV-seronegative. The chain has TRBV7-6 and TRBJ2-7, with 7 positions matching TRBD1. Sequenced input: PBMCs. CDR3 residues: CASLRQGSYEQYF. For the CDR3, the DNA is TGTGCCAGTCTTAGACAGGGATCCTACGAGCAGTACTTC.